The 10 T cell receptor beta chains in this list originate from one sample, sequenced in a study of memory CD4+ T cells and cytomegalovirus serostatus (dated by TCRdb to about 2019). The library came from the immunoSEQ multiplex PCR assay. The clones in this table, taken by TCRdb from immuneACCESS, are in-frame only. Not every clone is retained; where verified, under half of the shortfall comes from an unresolved V gene, and the cause of the rest is unknown. This sample holds tens of thousands of clones; 78% were observed only once. The leading ten clones occupy 0.78% of the sample. A FACSAria II was used to sort memory CD4+ T cells, defined as single viable CD3+CD4+CD8-CD45RO+ cells. The material sequenced was memory CD4+ T cells from blood. These receptors all stem from an adult in good health and CMV-seronegative.

The V gene is TRBV19, the J gene TRBJ2-5; 13 bases match TRBD2. The germline V gene encodes CDR1 LNHDA and CDR2 SQIVND (reference sequence). This CDR3 contains 17 residues. The J segment lost 2 bases and the V segment lost 0 bases, leaving 3 bases of the junction unmatched. CDR3 DNA sequence: TGTGCCAGTAGTATAGATGGGACTAGCGGGGCACAAGAGACCCAGTACTTC. Encoded protein: CASSIDGTSGAQETQYF.

The chain recombines TRBV30 with TRBJ1-1, with D unclear. Looked up from germline, CDR1 is GTSNPN and CDR2 is SVGIG (reference sequence). Trimming removed 1 base from V and 3 bases from J, with 9 bases in between. The CDR3 is 13 residues long. CDR3 DNA sequence: TGTGCCTGGAGTGCGGAGCAGCACACTGAAGCTTTCTTT. Translation gives CAWSAEQHTEAFF.

The genes are TRBV6-5 and TRBJ1-1; 7 bases are shared with TRBD1. J was trimmed by 7 bases and V by 4 bases; bases with no gene match: 15. The germline gives CDR1 MNHEY, CDR2 SVGAGI. There are 16 residues in the CDR3. CDR3 in amino acids: CASSSGQGGASSEAFF. The CDR3 coding sequence is TGTGCCAGCAGTTCCGGTCAGGGGGGCGCGTCGAGTGAAGCTTTCTTT.

The CDR3 loop is CASSQETSVTGELFF. The DNA for the CDR3 is TGCGCCAGCAGCCAAGAAACTAGTGTCACCGGGGAGCTGTTTTTT. This chain links TRBV4-1 with TRBJ2-2; tentatively, D is TRBD2 (5 bases). CDR1 is MGHRA, CDR2 YSYEKL, per germline. The CDR3 loop spans 15 amino acids. V lost 0 bases, J lost 4 bases, and 9 bases lay in between.

The chain couples TRBV2 to TRBJ2-5; D uncertain. Germline loops: CDR1 SNHLY, CDR2 FYNNEI. The CDR3 loop spans 14 amino acids. The ends were cut back, 2 bases at V and 3 bases at J, with 10 bases in the middle. The CDR3, as DNA: TGTGCCAGCAGTGAACTTCAGGCTAAAGAGACCCAGTACTTC. Its translation: CASSELQAKETQYF.

This rearrangement joins TRBV11-2 to TRBJ2-3; no clear D gene. This CDR3 comprises 11 residues. V was pared by 5 bases and J by 6 bases, with 6 bases between. The germline V gene has CDR1 SGHAT and CDR2 FQNNGV. The CDR3 reads CASSTGDTQYF. In nucleotides, the CDR3 is TGTGCCAGCAGCACTGGGGATACGCAGTATTTT.

This clone was counted a few times. The V call is TRBV4-2, the J call TRBJ1-1; D remains unclear. The CDR3 totals 16 residues. Germline V gene sequence: CDR1 LGHNA, CDR2 YNFKEQ. Trimming removed 0 bases from V and 1 base from J, with 12 bases in between. The CDR3 sequence: CASSQDLLAPNTEAFF. DNA of the CDR3: TGTGCCAGCAGCCAAGATCTGCTAGCGCCGAACACTGAAGCTTTCTTT.

The genes are TRBV19 and TRBJ2-1; weak D call: TRBD2 (5 bases). Germline CDR1 and CDR2: LNHDA and SQIVND (reference sequence). The V end was cut by 3 bases, the J end by 2 bases, with 14 bases between. The CDR3 covers 16 residues. The CDR3 spells CASSITGLQTYNEQFF. Here the CDR3 DNA reads TGTGCCAGTAGTATTACCGGACTCCAGACCTACAATGAGCAGTTCTTC.

This clone occurred a few times. This chain joins TRBV4-2 and TRBJ2-5; D is possibly TRBD1 or TRBD2 (5 bases each). There are 20 residues in the CDR3. V was shortened by 0 bases and J by 2 bases, with 25 bases between the two germline ends. Germline values: CDR1 LGHNA, CDR2 YNFKEQ. CDR3 DNA: TGTGCCAGCAGCCAAGATCCGCTACCTGCCGGGGCCCCTGAACAAGAGACCCAGTACTTC. This translates into CASSQDPLPAGAPEQETQYF.

J is TRBJ2-7 and V is TRBV7-2, with 8 bases fitting TRBD1. The germline CDR1 and CDR2 sequences are SGHTA and FQGNSA. Unmatched junction bases numbered 9, after V lost 5 bases and J lost 3 bases. The CDR3 runs 15 residues. The CDR3 DNA reads TGTGCCAGCAGCCCCGGTCCCGGACAGGGCTACGAGCAGTACTTC. This encodes CASSPGPGQGYEQYF.